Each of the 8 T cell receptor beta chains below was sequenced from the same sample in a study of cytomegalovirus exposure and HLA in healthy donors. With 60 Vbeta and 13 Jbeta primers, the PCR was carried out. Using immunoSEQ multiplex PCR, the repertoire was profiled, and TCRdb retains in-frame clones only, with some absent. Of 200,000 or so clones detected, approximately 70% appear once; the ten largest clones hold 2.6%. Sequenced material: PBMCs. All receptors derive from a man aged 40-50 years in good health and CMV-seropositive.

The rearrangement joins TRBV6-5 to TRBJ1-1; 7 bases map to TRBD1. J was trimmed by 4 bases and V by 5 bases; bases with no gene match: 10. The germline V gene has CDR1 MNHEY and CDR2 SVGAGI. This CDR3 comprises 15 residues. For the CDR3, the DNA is TGTGCCAGCAGTAGAACAGGGGTTGGGGTCACTGAAGCTTTCTTT. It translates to CASSRTGVGVTEAFF.

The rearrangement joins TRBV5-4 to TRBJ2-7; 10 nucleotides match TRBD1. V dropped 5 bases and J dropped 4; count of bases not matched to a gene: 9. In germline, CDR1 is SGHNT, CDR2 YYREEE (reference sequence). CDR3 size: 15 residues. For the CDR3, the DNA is TGTGCCAGCAGGCGGGACAGGGGAGCCGGGTACGAGCAGTACTTC. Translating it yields CASRRDRGAGYEQYF.

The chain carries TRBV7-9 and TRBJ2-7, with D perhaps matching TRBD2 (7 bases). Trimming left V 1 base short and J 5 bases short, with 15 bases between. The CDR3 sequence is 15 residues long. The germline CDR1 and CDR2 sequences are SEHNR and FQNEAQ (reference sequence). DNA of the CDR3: TGTGCCAGCAGCTTAGTTGCGGGGGCACTGAACGAGCAGTACTTC. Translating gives CASSLVAGALNEQYF. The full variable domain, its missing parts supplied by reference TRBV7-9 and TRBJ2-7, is DTGVSQNPRHKITKRGQNVTFRCDPISEHNRLYWYRQTLGQGPEFLTYFQNEAQLEKSRLLSDRFSAERPKGSFSTLEIQRTEQGDSAMYLCASSLVAGALNEQYFGPGTRLTVT.

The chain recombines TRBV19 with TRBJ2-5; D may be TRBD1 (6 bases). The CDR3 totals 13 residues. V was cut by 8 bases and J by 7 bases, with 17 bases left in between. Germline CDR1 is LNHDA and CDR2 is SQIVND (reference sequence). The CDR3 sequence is CASSDSVGATQYF. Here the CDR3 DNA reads TGTGCCAGTTCGGACAGTGTGGGGGCGACCCAGTACTTC. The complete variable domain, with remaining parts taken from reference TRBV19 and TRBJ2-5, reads DGGITQSPKYLFRKEGQNVTLSCEQNLNHDAMYWYRQDPGQGLRLIYYSQIVNDFQKGDIAEGYSVSREKKESFPLTVTSAQKNPTAFYLCASSDSVGATQYFGPGTRLLVL.

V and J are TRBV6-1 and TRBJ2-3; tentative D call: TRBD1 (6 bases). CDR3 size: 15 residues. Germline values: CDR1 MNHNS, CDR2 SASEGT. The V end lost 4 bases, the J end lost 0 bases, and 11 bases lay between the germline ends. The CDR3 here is CASSVLQGSTDTQYF. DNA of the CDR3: TGTGCCAGCAGTGTACTACAGGGCAGCACAGATACGCAGTATTTT.

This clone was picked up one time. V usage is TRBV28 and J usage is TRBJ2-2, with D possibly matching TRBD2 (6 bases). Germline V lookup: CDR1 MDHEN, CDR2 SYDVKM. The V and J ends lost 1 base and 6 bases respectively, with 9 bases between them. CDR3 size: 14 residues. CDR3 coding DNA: TGTGCCAGCAGTTTATTGGGAGGCTCCGGGGAGCTGTTTTTT. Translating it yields CASSLLGGSGELFF.

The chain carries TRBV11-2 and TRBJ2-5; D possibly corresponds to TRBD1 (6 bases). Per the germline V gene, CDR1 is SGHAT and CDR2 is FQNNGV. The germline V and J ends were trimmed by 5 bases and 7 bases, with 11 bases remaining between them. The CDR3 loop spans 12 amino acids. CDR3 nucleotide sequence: TGTGCCAGCAGCGGGGACATAAGGACCCAGTACTTC. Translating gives CASSGDIRTQYF.

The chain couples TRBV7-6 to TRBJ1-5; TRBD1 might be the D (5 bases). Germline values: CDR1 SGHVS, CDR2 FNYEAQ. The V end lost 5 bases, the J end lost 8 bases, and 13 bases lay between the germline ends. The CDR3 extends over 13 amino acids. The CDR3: CASSPGHPEPQHF. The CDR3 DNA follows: TGTGCCAGCAGCCCAGGGCATCCCGAGCCCCAGCATTTT. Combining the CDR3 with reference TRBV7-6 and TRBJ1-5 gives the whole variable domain GAGVSQSPRYKVTKRGQDVALRCDPISGHVSLYWYRQALGQGPEFLTYFNYEAQQDKSGLPNDRFSAERPEGSISTLTIQRTEQRDSAMYRCASSPGHPEPQHFGDGTRLSIL.